At least ten counts were recorded for the clone carrying this TCR beta chain. This sample is part of a study of blood T cell repertoires in COVID-19. Cohort allocation depended upon clinical history that participants reported. Methods used by the authors: Quantification of nucleated cells was approximated via reference gene primer amplification. Profiled with immunoSEQ multiplex PCR; TCRdb holds only in-frame clones, not every one. V and J calls and clone size follow that table, whereas D and trimming were derived from the DNA. This table has just under 250,000 clones, about 89% appearing once. With V trimmed by 5 bases and J by 0 bases, 9 bases remained unmatched. The length of the CDR3 is 17 residues. Looked up from germline, CDR1 is SEHNR and CDR2 is FQNEAQ (reference sequence).

The clonotype was recovered from a woman in her 30s who had recovered from COVID-19. This chain joins TRBV7-9 and TRBJ2-1, with 8 bases lining up with TRBD2. Sequencing was done on a sample of PBMCs or T cells enriched from blood (not recorded which). CDR3 protein: CASSLRGSGISYNEQFF. The CDR3 DNA is TGTGCCAGCAGCCTCCGTGGTAGCGGGATCTCCTACAATGAGCAGTTCTTC.